This T cell receptor (beta chain) was recorded in a study of cytomegalovirus exposure and HLA in healthy donors. For the study at large: Drawn from HLA-typed donors, tens of millions of unique TCRs were held in an early data release.

V dropped 5 bases and J dropped 1; count of bases not matched to a gene: 6. The CDR3 spans 15 residues. Germline lookup yields CDR1 MNHNY and CDR2 SVGAGI (reference sequence). PCR involved 60 Vbeta and 13 Jbeta primers. Some clones are missing from TCRdb's copy, which holds only in-frame ones; the method was immunoSEQ multiplex PCR. The table lists about 120,000 clones, around 80% of them singletons. To note about this clone: Its cognate antigen is unknown.

The study's findings and limits: Apart from CMV serostatus, no immune exposure information was available. Because they were indistinguishable, some V segments, including TRBV6-2 and TRBV6-3, were excluded. Trimming of TCR beta V- and J-genes showed a link, identified in a later analysis, to a missense DCLRE1C variant.

J is TRBJ2-5 and V is TRBV6-6, with 8 bases lining up with TRBD2. The sequenced sample was PBMCs. The clonotype comes from a female donor in good health and CMV-seropositive. The chain's CDR3 is CASSISGAVQETQYF. The CDR3 nucleotides read TGTGCCAGCAGTATTAGCGGGGCCGTCCAAGAGACCCAGTACTTC.